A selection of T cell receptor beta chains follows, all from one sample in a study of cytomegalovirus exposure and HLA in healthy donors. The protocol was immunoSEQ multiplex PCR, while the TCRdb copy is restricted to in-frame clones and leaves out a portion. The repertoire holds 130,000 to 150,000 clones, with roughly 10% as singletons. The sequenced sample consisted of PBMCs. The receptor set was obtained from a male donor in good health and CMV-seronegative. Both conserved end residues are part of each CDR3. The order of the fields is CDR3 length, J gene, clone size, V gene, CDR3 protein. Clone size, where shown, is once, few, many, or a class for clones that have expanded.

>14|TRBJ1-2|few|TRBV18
CASSPSGPSYGYTF
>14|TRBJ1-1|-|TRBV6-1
CASLVQGQSTEAFF
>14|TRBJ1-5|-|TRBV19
CASRRDSSNQPQHF
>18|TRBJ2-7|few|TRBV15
CATSSPGTSGRRGYEQYF
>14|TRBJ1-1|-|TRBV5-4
CASSGGQAGTEAFF
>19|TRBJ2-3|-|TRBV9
CASSVDFSGGQGLINTQYF
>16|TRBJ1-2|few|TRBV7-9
CASSPPRTGENYGYTF
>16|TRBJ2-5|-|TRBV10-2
CASSELAGGPGETQYF
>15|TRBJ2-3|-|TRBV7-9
CASISLAGLTDTQYF
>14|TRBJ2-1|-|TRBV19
CASSIVPGNNEQFF
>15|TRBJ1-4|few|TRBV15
CATSRLDRGNEKLFF